This paragraph covers one T cell receptor beta chain sequence. The target of this receptor is not known. No quality values exist for individual bases; no much larger clone is one base distant. Including cysteine and phenylalanine, the CDR3 has 14 amino acids. Only CDR3 DNA remains: 42 bases, in frame from the first base. V is trimmed back by 3 bases and J by 2 bases, and the junction contains 3 bases that no gene match accounts for. CDR1 and CDR2, looked up from the germline V gene (reference sequence), are LNHDA and SQIVND. In total, 600 or so healthy bone marrow donors made up the cohort. All cohort members were sampled while nominally healthy, although unrecorded immune exposures were likely present. The donor was CMV seropositive and was included in the group of 250 to 300 seropositive cohort members. Each donor provided a peripheral blood sample, and peripheral blood mononuclear cells were used for TCR beta sequencing. The Qiagen DNeasy Blood Extraction Kit was used to extract genomic DNA from the blood cell samples.

The data derive from a study of cytomegalovirus exposure and HLA in healthy donors (TCRdb year 2017). Broadly, across the study: According to an earlier analysis of 550 to 700 of the donors, about 190 million T cells yielded 90 million to 130 million unique TCR beta sequences and 276 Gb of sequence data. Roughly 300 gigabases of sequencing data and around 85 million unique TCR sequences made up an early release that covered roughly 670 HLA-typed donors. Of the 398 genotyped donors, 75% to 85% were placed in the genetic ancestry cluster associated with self-reported Caucasian donors. The aim of the study was to test whether cataloging public T cell receptors could identify signatures of past pathogen exposure. The T cell repertoires of around 670 subjects were profiled by immunosequencing and related to cytomegalovirus serostatus. Besides the first cohort of roughly 700 subjects, a separate validation cohort made up of 90 to 150 different subjects was used. To predict cytomegalovirus infection status, the study combined high-throughput TCR immunosequencing, statistical association of individual TCRs with disease status, and machine learning. To study patterns of TCR occurrence, a later analysis re-analyzed previously published TCR beta repertoires from several hundred donors and added high-resolution HLA genotyping. In the later analysis, no new phenotypic data were used to find candidate immune exposures; instead, reliance was placed on TCR beta sequences and their occurrence across donors. In an earlier analysis of about 590 of the donors, high-throughput TCR beta sequencing was used to judge whether each TCR beta V gene segment behaved as functional or pseudogenic. Alongside the repertoire data, information on donor age, sex, ethnicity and CMV serostatus was compiled. Genome-wide SNP genotypes for about 60% of the roughly 700 donors were used in a later genetic analysis, which treated that subset as a discovery cohort. Every repertoire in the discovery cohort had been generated on one and the same sequencing platform. Class I and class II HLA loci were covered by the typing at four-digit resolution. Typing coverage differed by locus: A, B, C, DRB1 and DQB1 were typed in about 629-640 donors, DQA1 in approximately 520, DPA1 in 606, and DPB1 in 450 to 490. About five DR-DQ haplotypes were treated as single units for association and clustering because of strong linkage in the cohort. On average, around 200,000 unique TCR beta nucleotide sequences were sequenced per donor among about 400 genotyped donors of the cohort, with 15% to 20% of those sequences being non-productive.

Here is what the overall study found, with its caveats: CMV serostatus was the only immune exposure information available for the cohort. An earlier analysis of 587 of the donors showed that most TCR beta V segments appeared in productive rearrangements either about 87% or about 30% of the time, which broadly matched IMGT annotations. Most CMV-associated TCR beta chains appeared to be HLA-restricted in a later analysis, and the HLA associations seemed to be driven largely by CMV exposure. A total of roughly 160 TCR beta chains were listed by the study as associated with cytomegalovirus. Because counts were too low, roughly 16 rarely observed V segments, including chromosome 9 orphons, were left out of the earlier analysis of 587 of the donors. Linkage disequilibrium might explain the correlated functional status among segregating V segments, but an unknown experimental factor could not be excluded. The authors suggested that the approach could potentially be extended to other disease states and immunological phenotypes. Because some donors lacked HLA typing at each locus, the association tests relied only on the typed subset. Compared with equally common non-associated chains, HLA-associated TCR beta chains in a later analysis were more clonally expanded and had lower generation probabilities. In a later genetic analysis, fewer N-insertions in productive TCRs were reported among donors in an Asian-associated ancestry cluster than the roughly 710-donor mean. Strong co-occurrence of HLA alleles, especially DR and DQ, made assigning TCR associations to individual alleles difficult. Most TCR sequences were observed very rarely across donors, whereas some public TCRs were present in many individuals. In both the original and validation cohorts, the classifier was reported to diagnose cytomegalovirus status with high specificity and sensitivity. A later genetic analysis associated a missense DCLRE1C variant with V-gene and J-gene trimming of TCR beta chains, and an independent cohort replicated the association. A further reported finding was that TCR beta sequences accurately predicted the HLA-A and HLA-B alleles for most subjects in the first cohort. According to a later analysis, parvovirus B19, influenza, CMV and Epstein-Barr virus appeared linked to several top co-occurrence clusters. A cluster of highly shared sequence variants was judged likely to represent a technical artifact of the sequencing pipeline. In a later analysis, TCR association rates were found to vary across HLA loci, with the most associated TCRs seen for DRB1 alleles and the fewest for HLA-C alleles. Only TCR beta chains were sequenced in this cohort, and the absence of alpha or paired-chain data limited detectable features. Sequencing depth was assumed to be roughly uniform across donors in the presence/absence analyses, though that assumption may not hold. A few of the identified cytomegalovirus-associated TCR beta chains were confirmed in vitro to be specific for cytomegalovirus antigens. A later analysis associated 16,951 TCR beta sequences with specific HLA alleles at a false discovery rate of 0.05. Some IMGT-functional V segments, including TRBV6-2 and TRBV6-3, could not be told apart with the 87-base-pair reads, so those segments were excluded.

Libraries were made using the immunoSEQ multiplex PCR assay. The multiplex PCR relied on a mix of 60 forward primers for TCR Vbeta segments and 13 reverse primers for TCR Jbeta segments. Amplification of the CDR3 region of rearranged TCR beta genes was performed with a multiplex PCR assay on genomic DNA. The amplified TCR beta libraries were sequenced on the Illumina HiSeq System as 87-base-pair reads. On the study's bioinformatics: Across the 670 or so repertoires, a later analysis counted 80 million or so unique TCR beta chains, approximately 12 million of which were shared by at least two donors. To remove PCR and sequencing errors, raw reads were error-corrected and collapsed into unique sequences using a nearest-neighbor algorithm that merged closely related sequences. CDR3 sequences were aligned to IMGT reference sequences to assign V, D and J gene segments. Each retained sequence needed at least a six-nucleotide match to both a V gene segment and a J gene segment. Rearrangements were classified as productive when the CDR3 lacked stop codons and remained in frame with V and J, and all other rearrangements were classified as non-productive. Following IMGT convention, CDR3 was defined as the stretch from the second conserved V-encoded cysteine to the conserved J-encoded phenylalanine. Sequences without an unambiguous match to a single V gene segment were excluded from the earlier analysis of 587 of the donors. In an earlier analysis of approximately 590 of the donors, a V segment was called functional when productive rearrangements were above 56.7%, and segregating when the standard deviation between donors exceeded 5%. A statistical classification framework was developed to diagnose cytomegalovirus status using the catalog of TCR beta chain sequences. V and J gene assignment, in a later analysis, came from comparing TCR nucleotide sequences with IMGT/GENE-DB human TR gene sequences. A later analysis assigned CDR3 sequences and most-parsimonious VDJ recombination scenarios with the TCRdist pipeline. In a later analysis, every TCR beta chain was defined by the combination of its CDR3 amino acid sequence and its V-gene family, and reads without a unique V-gene family were dropped. A later analysis removed 592 highly shared, low-generation-probability nucleotide sequences to deal with suspected cross-contamination and a sequencing artifact. A later analysis calculated a clonal expansion index for each public chain from normalized within-repertoire ranks of inferred template counts. Generation probabilities in a later analysis came from a VDJ recombination model fitted to out-of-frame rearrangements, and those results were checked against IGoR. Hypergeometric tests were used in a later analysis to score TCR-TCR, TCR-HLA and TCR-CMV co-occurrence, with a repertoire-size bias correction applied to the TCR pairs. In a later analysis, false discovery rates were estimated by permuting HLA or CMV assignments 20 times. In a later analysis, co-occurring TCRs were grouped with DBSCAN, and TCRdist sequence similarity was added when clustering was performed within HLA-allele-positive subsets. Repertoires with fewer than 30,000 or more than 120,000 public chains, plus five repertoires with anomalous nucleotide sharing, were excluded from co-occurrence clustering. The table was pulled from immuneACCESS by TCRdb, which kept in-frame rearrangements only. Such tables lose some clones; where checked, under half of the loss comes from unresolved V genes, and the rest has no known cause. That table furnishes V, J and clone size, whereas the DNA furnished D and trimming. The sample table contains roughly 180,000 clones; only one count was recorded for about 9.4% of them. The ten largest make up approximately 1.4% of the sample.

The sequence was collected from a woman in her 30s in good health and CMV-seropositive. The sequenced sample consisted of PBMCs. The V gene is TRBV19 and the J gene is TRBJ2-7; 8 junctional bases match TRBD1. The CDR3 region reads CASSIRGLTYEQYF. The nucleotides read TGTGCCAGTAGTATCAGGGGGCTGACCTACGAGCAGTACTTC.